This entry describes one T cell receptor (beta chain). Its antigen is as yet unknown. The data were taken from a study of beta chain features in type 1 diabetes. Expressed TCRB transcripts were sequenced, since all the RNA that had been isolated was reverse transcribed. Assay: immunoSEQ multiplex PCR; the TCRdb copy retains only in-frame clones and omits some. The table includes 970,000 or so clones, 17% detected once. Study conclusions and caveats: Naive, central memory and Treg TCRB repertoires appeared more alike in patients than in healthy donors.

The source of this sequence is a woman under 30 in good health. Sequenced sample: naive CD4+ T cells from blood.

CDR3 DNA sequence: TGTGCCAGCAGCTCCGGACTAGCGGGAGTGACAGATACGCAGTATTTT. Protein product: CASSSGLAGVTDTQYF. J is TRBJ2-3 and V is TRBV7-2, with 13 bases identical to TRBD2. After removal of 4 bases from V and 3 bases from J, the junction contained 4 bases not matched to a gene. Germline CDR1 and CDR2: SGHTA and FQGNSA. CDR3 length: 16 residues.